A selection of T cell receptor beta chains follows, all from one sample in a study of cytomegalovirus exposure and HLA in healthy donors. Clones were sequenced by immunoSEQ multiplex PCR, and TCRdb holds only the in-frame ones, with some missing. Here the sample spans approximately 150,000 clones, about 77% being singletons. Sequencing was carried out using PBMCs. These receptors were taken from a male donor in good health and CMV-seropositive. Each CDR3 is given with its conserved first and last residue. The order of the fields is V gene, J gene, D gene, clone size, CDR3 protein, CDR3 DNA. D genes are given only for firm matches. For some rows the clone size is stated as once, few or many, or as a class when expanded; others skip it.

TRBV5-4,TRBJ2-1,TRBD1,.,CASSLQGASSYNEQFF,TGTGCCAGCAGCTTGCAGGGGGCGAGCTCCTACAATGAGCAGTTCTTC
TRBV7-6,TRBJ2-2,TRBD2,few,CASSLPPRGGYEGELFF,TGTGCCAGCAGCCTTCCCCCTCGGGGGGGCTACGAAGGGGAGCTGTTTTTT
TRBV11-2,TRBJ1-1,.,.,CASSLAPRTEAFF,TGTGCCAGCAGCTTAGCCCCTCGGACTGAAGCTTTCTTT
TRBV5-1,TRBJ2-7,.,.,CASSPDRDYYEQYF,TGCGCCAGCAGCCCGGACAGGGACTACTACGAGCAGTACTTC
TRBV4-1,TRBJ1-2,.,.,CASSQDNGYGYTF,TGCGCCAGCAGCCAAGATAACGGCTATGGCTACACCTTC
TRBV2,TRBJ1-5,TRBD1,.,CASGDSSNQPQHF,TGTGCCAGCGGGGACAGTAGCAATCAGCCCCAGCATTTT
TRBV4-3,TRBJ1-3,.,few,CASSQVSGNTIYF,TGCGCCAGCAGCCAAGTTAGTGGAAACACCATATATTTT
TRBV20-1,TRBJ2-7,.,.,CSARTGNEQYF,TGCAGTGCTAGGACCGGGAACGAGCAGTACTTC
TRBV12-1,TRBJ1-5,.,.,CASSFEEGNQPQHF,TGTGCCAGCAGCTTTGAGGAGGGGAACCAGCCCCAGCATTTT
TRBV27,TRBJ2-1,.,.,CASSMGELLSYNEQFF,TGTGCCAGCAGTATGGGCGAGCTCCTGTCCTACAATGAGCAGTTCTTC
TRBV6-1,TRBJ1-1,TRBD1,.,CASSRRQGTTEAFF,TGTGCCAGCAGCCGTCGACAGGGGACCACTGAAGCTTTCTTT
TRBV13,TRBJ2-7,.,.,CASSLRGLYEQYF,TGTGCCAGCAGCTTAAGGGGATTATACGAGCAGTACTTC
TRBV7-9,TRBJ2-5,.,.,CASSSIGAVFFRETQYF,TGTGCCAGCAGCTCAATAGGGGCCGTGTTCTTTCGAGAGACCCAGTACTTC
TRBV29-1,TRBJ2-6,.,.,CSVLAASGANVLTF,TGCAGCGTCCTGGCGGCCTCTGGGGCCAACGTCCTGACTTTC
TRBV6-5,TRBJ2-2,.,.,CASSRGLNTGELFF,TGTGCCAGCAGTCGTGGACTCAATACCGGGGAGCTGTTTTTT
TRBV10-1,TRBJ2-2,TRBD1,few,CASSLSRDRGAGELFF,TGCGCCAGCAGCTTGTCCCGGGACAGGGGTGCCGGGGAGCTGTTTTTT
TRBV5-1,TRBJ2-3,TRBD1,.,CASSHPGQGATDTQYF,TGCGCCAGCAGCCATCCGGGACAGGGGGCTACAGATACGCAGTATTTT
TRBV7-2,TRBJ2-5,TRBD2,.,CASSLRRGGETQYF,TGTGCCAGCAGCTTGAGACGGGGAGGGGAGACCCAGTACTTC
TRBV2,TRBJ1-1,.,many,CASSEGPGGAFF,TGTGCCAGCAGTGAAGGACCCGGCGGCGCTTTCTTT
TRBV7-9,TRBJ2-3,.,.,CASSLSSLDTQYF,TGTGCCAGCAGCTTATCCTCTTTAGATACGCAGTATTTT
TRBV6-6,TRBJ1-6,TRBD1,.,CASSFILQGKGSPLHF,TGTGCCAGCAGTTTCATTTTACAGGGGAAAGGGTCACCCCTCCACTTT
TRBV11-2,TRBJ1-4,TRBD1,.,CASSLDRGREKLFF,TGTGCCAGCAGCTTAGACAGGGGGCGCGAAAAACTGTTTTTT
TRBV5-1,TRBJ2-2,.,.,CASSLLTSTGELFF,TGCGCCAGCAGCCTACTGACTAGCACCGGGGAGCTGTTTTTT
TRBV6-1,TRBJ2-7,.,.,CASSFSAGTYEQYF,TGTGCCAGCAGTTTTTCGGCCGGGACCTACGAGCAGTACTTC
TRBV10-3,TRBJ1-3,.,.,CAISPSSGNTIYF,TGTGCCATCAGTCCGAGCTCTGGAAACACCATATATTTT
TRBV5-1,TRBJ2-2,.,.,CASSKRTENTGELFF,TGCGCCAGCAGCAAGAGGACAGAGAACACCGGGGAGCTGTTTTTT
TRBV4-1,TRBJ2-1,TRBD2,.,CASSQDPKTSGGARYEQFF,TGCGCCAGCAGCCAAGACCCAAAGACTAGCGGGGGGGCCCGTTATGAGCAGTTCTTC
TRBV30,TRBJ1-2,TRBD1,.,CAWSVLTGGGYTF,TGTGCCTGGAGTGTACTGACAGGGGGTGGCTACACCTTC
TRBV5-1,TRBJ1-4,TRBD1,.,CASSVYGTGTNEKLFF,TGCGCCAGCAGCGTTTACGGGACAGGGACTAATGAAAAACTGTTTTTT
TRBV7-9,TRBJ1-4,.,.,CASSLAANEKLFF,TGTGCCAGCAGCTTGGCCGCTAATGAAAAACTGTTTTTT
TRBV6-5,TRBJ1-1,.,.,CASSEYTGNTEAFF,TGTGCCAGCAGTGAGTACACAGGGAACACTGAAGCTTTCTTT
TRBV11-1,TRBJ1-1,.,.,CASRGNTEAFF,TGTGCCAGCAGGGGCAACACTGAAGCTTTCTTT
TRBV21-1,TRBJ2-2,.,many,CASSERTNPPKRELFF,TGTGCCAGCAGCGAAAGGACTAACCCTCCGAAGAGGGAGCTGTTTTTT
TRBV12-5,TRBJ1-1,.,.,CASGFSVSRGMNTEAFF,TGTGCTAGTGGTTTTTCAGTTAGTCGCGGAATGAACACTGAAGCTTTCTTT
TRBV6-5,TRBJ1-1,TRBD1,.,CASSKDRGTEAFF,TGTGCCAGCAGCAAGGACAGGGGAACTGAAGCTTTCTTT
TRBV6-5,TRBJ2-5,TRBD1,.,CASRPDRGFGETQYF,TGTGCCAGCAGGCCGGACAGGGGTTTCGGGGAGACCCAGTACTTC
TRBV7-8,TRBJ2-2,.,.,CASSLASGNTGELFF,TGTGCCAGCAGCTTAGCTAGCGGGAACACCGGGGAGCTGTTTTTT
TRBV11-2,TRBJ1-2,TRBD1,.,CASSSPPTGRMDYGYTF,TGTGCCAGCAGCTCGCCACCGACAGGGCGGATGGACTATGGCTACACCTTC
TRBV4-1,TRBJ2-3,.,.,CASSQGRGAGHRADTQYF,TGCGCCAGCAGCCAAGGCCGGGGGGCGGGCCATCGGGCAGATACGCAGTATTTT
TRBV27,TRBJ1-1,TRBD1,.,CASSSPDRGRAEAFF,TGTGCCAGCAGTTCACCGGACAGGGGGCGAGCGGAAGCTTTCTTT
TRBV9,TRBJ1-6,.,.,CASSEEGNSPLHF,TGTGCCAGCAGCGAGGAGGGGAATTCACCCCTCCACTTT
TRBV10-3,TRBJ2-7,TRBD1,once,CAIREGGTGASKQYF,TGTGCCATCAGGGAGGGAGGGACAGGGGCATCGAAGCAGTACTTC